This TCR beta chain was sequenced during a study of blood T cell repertoires in COVID-19. Study context: Some COVID-19 samples were acute and others convalescent; all came from the United States, Italy and Spain. Sample material is recorded as cDNA or gDNA derived from T cells, B-cell-depleted T cells, or PBMCs.

Authors' data handling: Counts of nucleated cells, estimated from reference gene primer amplification, were obtained. Measured with immunoSEQ multiplex PCR; TCRdb has only the in-frame clones, and not every one. That table gives V, J and clone size, and the DNA gave D and trimming. The sample shows about 130,000 clones, around 88% of them seen only once. This CDR3 comprises 16 residues. The ends lost 1 base at V and 3 bases at J; junction bases unmatched: 8. Germline V gene sequence: CDR1 MGHRA, CDR2 YSYEKL. The V call is TRBV4-1, the J call TRBJ2-7, with 8 bases lining up with TRBD2. This receptor was obtained from a man over 45 with active or convalescent COVID-19. What was sequenced was peripheral blood. The CDR3 region has the DNA TGCGCCAGCAGCCAAGGGGTAGCGGGGCAGTACTACGAGCAGTACTTC. Its protein is CASSQGVAGQYYEQYF.